The T cell receptor (beta chain) under discussion was sequenced for a study of blood T cell repertoires in COVID-19. Across the study: Sites in the United States, Italy and Spain provided acute and convalescent COVID-19 samples. PBMCs, B-cell-depleted T cells, or T cells were the source of the cDNA or gDNA that made up the material.

This clone was seen a handful of times. Authors' analysis steps: Estimation of nucleated cell counts relied on the amplification of reference gene primers. Clones were read by immunoSEQ multiplex PCR, and TCRdb kept only the in-frame ones, dropping some. V and J calls and clone size are as listed in that table; D and trimming were resolved from the DNA. The sample has around 92,000 clones; more than 70% are singletons. This receptor was obtained from a human donor in a cohort sampled during active COVID-19. Sequences were obtained from peripheral blood.

The CDR3 here is CAWATTGGPAKYF. The DNA for the CDR3 is TGTGCCTGGGCGACGACAGGGGGCCCTGCCAAGTACTTC. This chain links TRBV30 with TRBJ2-7; 10 bases are shared with TRBD1. The V gene's germline CDR1 is GTSNPN and CDR2 SVGIG (reference sequence). The CDR3 is 13 residues long. With 5 bases clipped from V and 11 bases from J, the junction kept 12 bases outside the gene matches.